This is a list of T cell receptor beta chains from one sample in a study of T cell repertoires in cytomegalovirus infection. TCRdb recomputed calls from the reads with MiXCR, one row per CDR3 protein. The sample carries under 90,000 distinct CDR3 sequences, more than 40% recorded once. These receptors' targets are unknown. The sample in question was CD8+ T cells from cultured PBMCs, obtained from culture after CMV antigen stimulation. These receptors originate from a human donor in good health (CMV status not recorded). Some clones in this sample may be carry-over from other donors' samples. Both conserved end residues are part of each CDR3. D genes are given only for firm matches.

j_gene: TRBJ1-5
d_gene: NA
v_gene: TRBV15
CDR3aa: CATSSFPHRPNQPQHF

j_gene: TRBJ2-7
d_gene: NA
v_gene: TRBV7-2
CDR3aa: CASSLEAEGDEQYF

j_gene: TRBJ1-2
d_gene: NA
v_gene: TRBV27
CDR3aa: CASSFWDSDPDNYGYTF

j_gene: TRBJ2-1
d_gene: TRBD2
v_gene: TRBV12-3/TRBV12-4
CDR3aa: CASSLQLAGGYNEQFF

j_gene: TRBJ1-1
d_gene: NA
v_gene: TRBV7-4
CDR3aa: CASRGGARTEAFF

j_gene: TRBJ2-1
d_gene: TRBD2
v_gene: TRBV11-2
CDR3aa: CASSPWTSGGADEQFF

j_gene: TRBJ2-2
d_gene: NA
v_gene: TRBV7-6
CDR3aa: CASREVRNTGELFF

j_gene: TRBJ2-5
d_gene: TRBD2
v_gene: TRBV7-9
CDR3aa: CASSPRGGRAEETQYF

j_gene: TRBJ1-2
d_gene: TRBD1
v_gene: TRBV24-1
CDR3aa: CATSDLRDRDGYTF

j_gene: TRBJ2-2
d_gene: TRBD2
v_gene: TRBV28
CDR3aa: CASSLFGLADNTGELFF

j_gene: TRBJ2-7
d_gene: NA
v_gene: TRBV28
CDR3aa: CASSLPTSEGGKSYEQYF

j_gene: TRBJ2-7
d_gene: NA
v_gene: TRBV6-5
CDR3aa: CASTQKAWLIGSYEQYF

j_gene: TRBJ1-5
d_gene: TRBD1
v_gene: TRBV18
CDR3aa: CASSPAGQINQPQHF

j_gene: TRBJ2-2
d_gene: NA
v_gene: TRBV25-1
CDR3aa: CASSEYAPLTGELFF

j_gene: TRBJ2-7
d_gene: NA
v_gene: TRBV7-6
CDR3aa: CASSFIAGTYEQYF

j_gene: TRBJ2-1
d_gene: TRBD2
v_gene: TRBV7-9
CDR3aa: CASSLEAGRHNEQFF

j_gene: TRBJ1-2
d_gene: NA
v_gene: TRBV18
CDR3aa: CASSPPLRAVNYGYTF

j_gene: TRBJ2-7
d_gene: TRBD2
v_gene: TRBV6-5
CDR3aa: CASSYRATSPSYEQYF

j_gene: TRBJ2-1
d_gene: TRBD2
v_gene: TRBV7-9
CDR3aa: CASSSKRDYPNHNEQFF

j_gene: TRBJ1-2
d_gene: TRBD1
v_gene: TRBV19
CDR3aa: CASRTGGTDYGYTF

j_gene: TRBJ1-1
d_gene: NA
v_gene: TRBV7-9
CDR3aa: CASSLGGAGGEAFF

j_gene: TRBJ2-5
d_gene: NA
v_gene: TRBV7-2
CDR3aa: CASSSSMETQYF

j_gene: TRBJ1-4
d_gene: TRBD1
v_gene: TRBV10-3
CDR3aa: CAISGQGNGEKLFF

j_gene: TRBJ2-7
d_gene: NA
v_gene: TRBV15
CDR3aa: CATSREIRGHEQYF

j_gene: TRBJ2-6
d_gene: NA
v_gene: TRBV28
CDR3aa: CASTPYRGRSSGANVLTF

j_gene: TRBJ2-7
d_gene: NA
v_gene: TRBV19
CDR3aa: CASSATTTHYEQYF

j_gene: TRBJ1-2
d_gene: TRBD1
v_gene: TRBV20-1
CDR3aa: CSARTGGGYGYTF

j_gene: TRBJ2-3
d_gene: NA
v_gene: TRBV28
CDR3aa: CASSFSASGRDTDTQYF

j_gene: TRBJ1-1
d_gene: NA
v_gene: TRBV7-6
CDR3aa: CASSLRPVHTEAFF

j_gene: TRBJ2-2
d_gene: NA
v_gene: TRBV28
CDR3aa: CASSPADGRLVPNTGELFF

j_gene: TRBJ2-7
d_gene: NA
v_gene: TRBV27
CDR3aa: CASSLSRARNYEQYF

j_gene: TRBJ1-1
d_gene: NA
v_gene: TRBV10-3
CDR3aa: CAISGFGHGDTEAFF

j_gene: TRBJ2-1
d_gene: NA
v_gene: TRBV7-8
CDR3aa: CASSLTGQQFF

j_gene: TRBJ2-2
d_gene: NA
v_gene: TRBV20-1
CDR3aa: CSAPGRLARNTGELFF

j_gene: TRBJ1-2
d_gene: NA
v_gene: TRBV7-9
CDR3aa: CASSGPKERYTF

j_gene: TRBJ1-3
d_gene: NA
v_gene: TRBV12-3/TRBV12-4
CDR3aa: CASSLGRVSASGNTIYF

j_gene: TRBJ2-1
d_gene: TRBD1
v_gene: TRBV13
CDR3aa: CASSFPVPRQGLGEQFF

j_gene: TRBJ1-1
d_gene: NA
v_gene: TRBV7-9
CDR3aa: CASSFGGADTEAFF

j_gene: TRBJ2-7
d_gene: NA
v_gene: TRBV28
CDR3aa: CASSLFGGDEQYF

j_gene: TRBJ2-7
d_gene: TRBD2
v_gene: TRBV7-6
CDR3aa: CASSLPGAGGSEQYF

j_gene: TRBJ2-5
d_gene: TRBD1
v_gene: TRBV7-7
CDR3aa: CASSPGTASQETQYF

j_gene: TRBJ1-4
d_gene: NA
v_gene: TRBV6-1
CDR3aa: CASIPLEGTTEKLFF

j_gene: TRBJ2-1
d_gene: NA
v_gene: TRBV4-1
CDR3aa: CASSHRGDSGFRYNEQFF

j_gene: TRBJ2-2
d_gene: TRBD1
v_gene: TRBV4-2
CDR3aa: CASSQPDRDRELFF

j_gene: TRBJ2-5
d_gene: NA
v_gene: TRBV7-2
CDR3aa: CASSFDTAETQYF

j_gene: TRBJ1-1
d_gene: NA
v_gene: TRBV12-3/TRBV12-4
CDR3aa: CASSYQGGGTEAFF

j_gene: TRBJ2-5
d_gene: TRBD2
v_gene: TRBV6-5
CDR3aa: CASSSDLAGVRETQYF

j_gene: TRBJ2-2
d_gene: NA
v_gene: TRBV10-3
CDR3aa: CAISDSSENTGELFF